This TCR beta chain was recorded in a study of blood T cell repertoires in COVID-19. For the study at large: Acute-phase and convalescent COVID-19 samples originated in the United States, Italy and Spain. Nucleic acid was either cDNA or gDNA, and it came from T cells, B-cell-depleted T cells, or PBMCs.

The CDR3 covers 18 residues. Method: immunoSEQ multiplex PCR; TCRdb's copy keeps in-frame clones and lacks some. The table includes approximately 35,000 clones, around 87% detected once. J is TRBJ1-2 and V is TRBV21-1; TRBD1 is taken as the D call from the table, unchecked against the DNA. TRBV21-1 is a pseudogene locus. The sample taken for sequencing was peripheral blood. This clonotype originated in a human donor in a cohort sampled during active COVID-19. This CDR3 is CASSRQPLPGTGPYGYTF. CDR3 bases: TGTGCCAGCAGCAGACAACCCTTGCCCGGGACAGGTCCCTATGGCTACACCTTC.